A selection of T cell receptor beta chains follows, all from one sample in a study of OX40 agonist ivuxolimab in advanced cancers. Profiling relied on immunoSEQ multiplex PCR, and the TCRdb table lists in-frame clones only, not all of them. The table records some 39,000 clones, over 75% of them present only once. This sample comprised CD4+ or CD8+ T cells sorted from blood, obtained in a trial of the OX40 agonist ivuxolimab. The receptors were gathered from an adult with an advanced solid tumor such as melanoma, head and neck, liver or kidney cancer. CDR3s include the opening cysteine and the closing phenylalanine or tryptophan. The order of the fields is D gene, J gene, V gene, CDR3 protein. D genes are given only for firm matches.

NA	TRBJ1-6	TRBV6-6	CASSDQGHNSPLHF
NA	TRBJ2-5	TRBV7-3	CASSRGLGGDQETQYF
NA	TRBJ1-1	TRBV18	CASSPLREVNEAFF
NA	TRBJ2-3	TRBV29-1	CSVGRDSTDTQYF
NA	TRBJ2-2	TRBV7-8	CASSLRPTRVTGELFF
NA	TRBJ2-3	TRBV28	CASSLWQASDTQYF
NA	TRBJ2-5	TRBV5-1	CASSFDTGSGTQYF
NA	TRBJ2-5	TRBV4-1	CASSQAGWPRWTQYF
NA	TRBJ2-7	TRBV20-1	CSALPYEQYF
TRBD1	TRBJ2-5	TRBV27	CASSPLLGTVETQYF
NA	TRBJ1-1	TRBV19	CASSIEANLEEIYYTEAFF
TRBD2	TRBJ2-7	TRBV7-8	CASSLGPGTSGSYEQYF
NA	TRBJ2-2	TRBV4-1	CASSDLRARFGELFF
TRBD2	TRBJ2-1	TRBV4-1	CASSHPSGTYNEQFF
NA	TRBJ2-2	TRBV18	CASSALGTGELFF
TRBD2	TRBJ2-2	TRBV11-3	CASSLVLAGSTGELFF
NA	TRBJ2-7	TRBV6-5	CASSYSTRRAHEQYF
TRBD1	TRBJ2-5	TRBV7-8	CASSTRTGKETQYF
TRBD2	TRBJ2-3	TRBV5-4	CAGSVSGNTDTQYF
NA	TRBJ2-7	TRBV19	CASSAEGAYYEQYF
NA	TRBJ1-5	TRBV2	CASSDRDQPQHF
NA	TRBJ1-1	TRBV4-1	CASSQTTMNTEAFF
NA	TRBJ2-4	TRBV7-9	CASSLDSALQYF
NA	TRBJ1-2	TRBV10-3	CAISAPELGYTF
NA	TRBJ1-2	TRBV6-5	CASRNKGENYGYTF
NA	TRBJ2-1	TRBV5-1	CASSRSPTVQQFF
TRBD1	TRBJ1-4	TRBV28	CASSLGGTGQEKLFF
NA	TRBJ1-4	TRBV2	CASSVRQFNEKLFF
TRBD2	TRBJ2-1	TRBV30	CAWRPKLAGTYNEQFF
TRBD1	TRBJ2-2	TRBV6-5	CASRTGTSRTGELFF
NA	TRBJ1-4	TRBV5-5	CASSLNTATNEKLFF
NA	TRBJ2-1	TRBV6-1	CASSEGTPGYNEQFF
TRBD1	TRBJ2-7	TRBV6-1	CASKDRFYEQYF
TRBD1	TRBJ2-7	TRBV19	CASSRQGWYEQYF
NA	TRBJ2-2	TRBV29-1	CSVARGLGTGELFF
TRBD1	TRBJ2-7	TRBV11-1	CASSSRDRERYEQYF
TRBD2	TRBJ2-7	TRBV19	CASSGGRAKQYF
NA	TRBJ1-3	TRBV28	CASSFTAGGNTIYF
NA	TRBJ1-4	TRBV7-6	CASSLVPGAPNEKLFF
NA	TRBJ1-5	TRBV6-9	CASSQRHSGQPQHF
NA	TRBJ2-2	TRBV10-1	CASSVGRGGGGTGELFF
TRBD2	TRBJ2-7	TRBV6-1	CASNERGRAEQYF
NA	TRBJ2-7	TRBV28	CASSSPVDRRVGQYF
TRBD1	TRBJ1-5	TRBV27	CASSPQTGGAGSNQPQHF